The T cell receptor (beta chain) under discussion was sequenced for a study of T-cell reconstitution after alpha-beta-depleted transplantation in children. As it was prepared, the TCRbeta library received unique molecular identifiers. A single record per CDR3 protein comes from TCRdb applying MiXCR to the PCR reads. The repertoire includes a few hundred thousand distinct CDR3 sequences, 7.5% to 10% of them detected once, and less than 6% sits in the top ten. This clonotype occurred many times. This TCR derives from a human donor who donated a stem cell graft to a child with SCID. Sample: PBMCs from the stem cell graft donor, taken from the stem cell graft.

Here the CDR3 reads CASSLEFSYEQYF. As DNA, the CDR3 is TGCGCCAGCAGCTTGGAATTCTCCTACGAGCAGTACTTC. The rearrangement uses TRBV5-1 and TRBJ2-7, with unresolved D. V was trimmed by 0 bases and J by 0 bases, leaving 4 bases between them. This CDR3 is 13 amino acids long. CDR1 and CDR2 from the germline V gene are SGHRS and YFSETQ.